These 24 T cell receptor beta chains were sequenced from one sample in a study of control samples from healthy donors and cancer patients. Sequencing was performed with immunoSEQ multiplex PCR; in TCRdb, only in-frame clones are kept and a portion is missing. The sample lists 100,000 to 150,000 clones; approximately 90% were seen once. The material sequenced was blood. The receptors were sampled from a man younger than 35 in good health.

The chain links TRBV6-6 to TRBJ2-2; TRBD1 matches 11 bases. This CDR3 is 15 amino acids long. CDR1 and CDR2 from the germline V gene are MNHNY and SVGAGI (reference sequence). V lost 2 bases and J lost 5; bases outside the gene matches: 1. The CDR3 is CASSYRDRGTGELFF. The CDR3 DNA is TGTGCCAGCAGTTACCGGGACAGGGGGACCGGGGAGCTGTTTTTT.

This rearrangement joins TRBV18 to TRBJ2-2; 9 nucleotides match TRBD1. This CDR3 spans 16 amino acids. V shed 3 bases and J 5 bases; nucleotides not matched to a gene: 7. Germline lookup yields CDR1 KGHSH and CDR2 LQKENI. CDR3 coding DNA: TGTGCCAGCTCACCGCCGGGGACAGGGTTAACCGGGGAGCTGTTTTTT. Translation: CASSPPGTGLTGELFF. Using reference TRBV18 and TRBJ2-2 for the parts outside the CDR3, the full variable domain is NAGVMQNPRHLVRRRGQEARLRCSPMKGHSHVYWYRQLPEEGLKFMVYLQKENIIDESGMPKERFSAEFPKEGPSILRIQQVVRGDSAAYFCASSPPGTGLTGELFFGEGSRLTVL.

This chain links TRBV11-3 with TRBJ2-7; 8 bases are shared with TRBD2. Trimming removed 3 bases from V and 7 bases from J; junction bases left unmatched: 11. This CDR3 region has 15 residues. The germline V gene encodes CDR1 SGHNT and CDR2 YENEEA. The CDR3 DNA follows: TGTGCCAGCAGCTTCTCCAAGACGGGGGGGCGAGAGCAGTACTTC. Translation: CASSFSKTGGREQYF.

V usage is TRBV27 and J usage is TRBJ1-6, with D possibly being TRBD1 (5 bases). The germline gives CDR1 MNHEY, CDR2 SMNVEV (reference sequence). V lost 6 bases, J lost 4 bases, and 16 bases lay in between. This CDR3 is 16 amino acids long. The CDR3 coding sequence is TGTGCCAGCAGCCTGGGGGTTACCCCTTATAATTCACCCCTCCACTTT. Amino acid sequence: CASSLGVTPYNSPLHF.

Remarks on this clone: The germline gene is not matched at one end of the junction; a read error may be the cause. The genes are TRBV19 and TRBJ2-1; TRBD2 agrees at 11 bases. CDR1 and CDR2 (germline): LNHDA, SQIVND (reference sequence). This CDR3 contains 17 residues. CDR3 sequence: CVSRRTGLTSGGNEQFF. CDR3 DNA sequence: TGTGTCAGTAGGAGGACAGGGCTTACTAGCGGGGGCAATGAGCAGTTCTTC.

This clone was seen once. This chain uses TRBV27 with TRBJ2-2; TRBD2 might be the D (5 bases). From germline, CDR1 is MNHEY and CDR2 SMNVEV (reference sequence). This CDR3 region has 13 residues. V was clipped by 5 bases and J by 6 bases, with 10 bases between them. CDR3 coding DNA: TGTGCCAGCAGTCCCCGGGGTGCCGGGGAGCTGTTTTTT. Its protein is CASSPRGAGELFF.

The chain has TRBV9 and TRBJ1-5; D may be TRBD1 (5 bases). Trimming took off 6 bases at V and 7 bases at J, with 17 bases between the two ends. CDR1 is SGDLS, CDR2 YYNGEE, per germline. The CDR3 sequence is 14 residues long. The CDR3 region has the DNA TGTGCCAGCACCAAGGGCCACGAGGGGCAGCCCCAGCATTTT. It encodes CASTKGHEGQPQHF.

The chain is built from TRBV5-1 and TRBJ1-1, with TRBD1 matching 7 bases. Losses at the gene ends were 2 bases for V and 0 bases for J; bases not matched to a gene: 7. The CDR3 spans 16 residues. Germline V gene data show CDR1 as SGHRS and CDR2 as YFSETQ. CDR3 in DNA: TGCGCCAGCAGCTTAAAACCGGGACAGATGAACACTGAAGCTTTCTTT. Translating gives CASSLKPGQMNTEAFF.

CDR3 protein: CASSPGAWNTEAFF. The DNA for the CDR3 is TGTGCCAGCAGCCCGGGGGCGTGGAACACTGAAGCTTTCTTT. This chain uses TRBV7-9 with TRBJ1-1, with D perhaps matching TRBD1 (6 bases). Trimming shortened V by 5 bases and J by 1 base, and 11 bases separated the two germline ends. This CDR3 comprises 14 residues. The germline V gene has CDR1 SEHNR and CDR2 FQNEAQ (reference sequence). The whole variable domain, remainder taken from reference TRBV7-9 and TRBJ1-1, is DTGVSQNPRHKITKRGQNVTFRCDPISEHNRLYWYRQTLGQGPEFLTYFQNEAQLEKSRLLSDRFSAERPKGSFSTLEIQRTEQGDSAMYLCASSPGAWNTEAFFGQGTRLTVV.

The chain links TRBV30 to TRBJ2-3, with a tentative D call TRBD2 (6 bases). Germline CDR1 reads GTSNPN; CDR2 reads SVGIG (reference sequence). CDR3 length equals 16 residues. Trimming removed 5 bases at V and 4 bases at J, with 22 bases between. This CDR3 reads CAWGGAAGIGADTQYF. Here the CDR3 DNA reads TGTGCCTGGGGCGGAGCCGCGGGGATCGGGGCAGATACGCAGTATTTT.

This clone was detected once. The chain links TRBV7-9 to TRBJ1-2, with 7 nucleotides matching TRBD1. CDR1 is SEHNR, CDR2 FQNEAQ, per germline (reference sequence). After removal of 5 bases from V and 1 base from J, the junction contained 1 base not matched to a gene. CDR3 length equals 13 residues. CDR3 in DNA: TGTGCCAGCAGCAGGGACAGTAACTATGGCTACACCTTC. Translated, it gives CASSRDSNYGYTF.

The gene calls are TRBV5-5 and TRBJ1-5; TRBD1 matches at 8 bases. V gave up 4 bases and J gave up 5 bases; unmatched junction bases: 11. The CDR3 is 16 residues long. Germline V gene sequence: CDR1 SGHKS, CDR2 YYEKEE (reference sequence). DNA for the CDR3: TGTGCCAGCAGCCCTACCTTTCAGGGGGCAGATCAGCCCCAGCATTTT. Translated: CASSPTFQGADQPQHF. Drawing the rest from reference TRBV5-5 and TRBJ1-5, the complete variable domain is DAGVTQSPTHLIKTRGQQVTLRCSPISGHKSVSWYQQVLGQGPQFIFQYYEKEERGRGNFPDRFSARQFPNYSSELNVNALLLGDSALYLCASSPTFQGADQPQHFGDGTRLSIL.

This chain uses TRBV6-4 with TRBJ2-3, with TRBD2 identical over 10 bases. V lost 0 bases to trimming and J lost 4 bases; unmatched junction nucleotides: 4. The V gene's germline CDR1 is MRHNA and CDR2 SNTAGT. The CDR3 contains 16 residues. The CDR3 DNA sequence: TGTGCCAGCAGTGACTCGGCTAGCGGGGGTTCAGATACGCAGTATTTT. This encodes CASSDSASGGSDTQYF.

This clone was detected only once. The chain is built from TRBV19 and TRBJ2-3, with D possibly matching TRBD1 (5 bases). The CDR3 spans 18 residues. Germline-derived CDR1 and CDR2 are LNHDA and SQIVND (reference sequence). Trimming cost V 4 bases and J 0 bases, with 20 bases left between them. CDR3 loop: CASSSARGRITSTDTQYF. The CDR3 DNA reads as TGTGCCAGTAGTAGCGCTAGGGGTCGGATCACTAGCACAGATACGCAGTATTTT.

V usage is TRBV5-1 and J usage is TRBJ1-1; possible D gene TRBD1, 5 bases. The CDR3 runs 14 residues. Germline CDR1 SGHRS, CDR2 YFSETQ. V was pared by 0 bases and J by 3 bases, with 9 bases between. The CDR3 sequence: CASSLGPQDTEAFF. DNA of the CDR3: TGCGCCAGCAGCTTGGGACCACAGGACACTGAAGCTTTCTTT.

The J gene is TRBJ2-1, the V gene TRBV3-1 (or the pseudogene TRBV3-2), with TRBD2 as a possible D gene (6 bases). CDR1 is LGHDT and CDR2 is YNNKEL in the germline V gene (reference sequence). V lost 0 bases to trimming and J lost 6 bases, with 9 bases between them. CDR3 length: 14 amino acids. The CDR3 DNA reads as TGTGCCAGCAGCCAAGACGCGGGGTCCAATGAGCAGTTCTTC. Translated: CASSQDAGSNEQFF.

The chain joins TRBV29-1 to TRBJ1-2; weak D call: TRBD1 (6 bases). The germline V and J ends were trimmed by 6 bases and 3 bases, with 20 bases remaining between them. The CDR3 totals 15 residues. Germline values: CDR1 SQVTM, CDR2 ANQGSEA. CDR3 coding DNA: TGCAGCGTGCCCCTGGGGAGGGGGGTCGACTATGGCTACACCTTC. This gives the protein CSVPLGRGVDYGYTF.

CDR3 nucleotide sequence: TGTGCCAGCAGCTTCCGGGCTGTAAGCTCCTATAATTCACCCCTCCACTTT. Its protein is CASSFRAVSSYNSPLHF. J is TRBJ1-6 and V is TRBV7-2, with no clear D. Trimming stripped 3 bases from V and 0 bases from J, with 12 bases between. Looked up from germline, CDR1 is SGHTA and CDR2 is FQGNSA. The CDR3 has 17 residues.

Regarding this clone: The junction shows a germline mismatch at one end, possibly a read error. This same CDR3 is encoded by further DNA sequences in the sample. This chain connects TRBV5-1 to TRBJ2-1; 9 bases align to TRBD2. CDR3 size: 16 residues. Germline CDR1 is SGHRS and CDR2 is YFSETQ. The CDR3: CASNRKAGGFYDEQFF. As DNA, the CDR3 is TGCGCCAGCAACCGAAAAGCGGGGGGCTTCTATGATGAACAGTTCTTC.

The DNA for the CDR3 is TGCAGCGTACCTTCTGGGACTAGCTTATACAATGAGCAGTTCTTC. Its protein product is CSVPSGTSLYNEQFF. The rearrangement uses TRBV29-1 and TRBJ2-1; 9 nucleotides line up with TRBD2. This CDR3 spans 15 amino acids. Unmatched junction bases numbered 10, after V lost 6 bases and J lost 4 bases. Germline V gene sequence: CDR1 SQVTM, CDR2 ANQGSEA.

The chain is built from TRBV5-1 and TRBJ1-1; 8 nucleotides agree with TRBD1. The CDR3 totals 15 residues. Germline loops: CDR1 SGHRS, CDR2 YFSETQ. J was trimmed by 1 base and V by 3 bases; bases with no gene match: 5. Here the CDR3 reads CASSSWTGTNTEAFF. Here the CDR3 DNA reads TGCGCCAGCAGCTCGTGGACAGGGACGAACACTGAAGCTTTCTTT.

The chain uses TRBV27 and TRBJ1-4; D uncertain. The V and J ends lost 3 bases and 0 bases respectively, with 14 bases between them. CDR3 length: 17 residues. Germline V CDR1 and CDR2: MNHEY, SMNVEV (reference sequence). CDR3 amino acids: CASSFSSEFTTNEKLFF. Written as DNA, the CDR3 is TGTGCCAGCAGTTTTAGTTCGGAGTTTACAACTAATGAAAAACTGTTTTTT.

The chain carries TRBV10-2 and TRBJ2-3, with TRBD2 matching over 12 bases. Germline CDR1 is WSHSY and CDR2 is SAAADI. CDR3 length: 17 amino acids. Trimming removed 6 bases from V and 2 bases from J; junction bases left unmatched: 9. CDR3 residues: CASRRLAGVSDTDTQYF. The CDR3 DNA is TGCGCCAGCAGACGACTAGCGGGGGTTTCGGACACAGATACGCAGTATTTT.

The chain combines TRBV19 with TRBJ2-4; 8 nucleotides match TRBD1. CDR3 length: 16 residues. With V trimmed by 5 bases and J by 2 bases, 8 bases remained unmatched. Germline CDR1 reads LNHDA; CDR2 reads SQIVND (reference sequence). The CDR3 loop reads CASSSNRGLTKNIQYF. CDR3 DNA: TGTGCCAGTAGTTCAAACAGGGGGTTGACCAAAAACATTCAGTACTTC.